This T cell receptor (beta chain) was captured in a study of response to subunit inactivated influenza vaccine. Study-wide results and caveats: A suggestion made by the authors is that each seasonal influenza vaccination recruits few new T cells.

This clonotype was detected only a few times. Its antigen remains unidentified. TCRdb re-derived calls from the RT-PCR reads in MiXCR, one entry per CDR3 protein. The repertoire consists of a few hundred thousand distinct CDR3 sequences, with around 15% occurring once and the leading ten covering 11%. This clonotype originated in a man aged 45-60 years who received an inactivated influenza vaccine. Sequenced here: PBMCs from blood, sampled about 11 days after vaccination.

The CDR3 spells CASSTGQGISGNTIYF. In DNA, the CDR3 is TGTGCCAGCTCCACAGGACAGGGGATCAGCGGAAACACCATATATTTT. The J gene is TRBJ1-3, the V gene TRBV18; 9 bases are shared with TRBD1. Germline CDR1 and CDR2: KGHSH and LQKENI. V lost 6 bases to trimming and J lost 4 bases; unmatched junction nucleotides: 10. The CDR3 extends over 16 amino acids.